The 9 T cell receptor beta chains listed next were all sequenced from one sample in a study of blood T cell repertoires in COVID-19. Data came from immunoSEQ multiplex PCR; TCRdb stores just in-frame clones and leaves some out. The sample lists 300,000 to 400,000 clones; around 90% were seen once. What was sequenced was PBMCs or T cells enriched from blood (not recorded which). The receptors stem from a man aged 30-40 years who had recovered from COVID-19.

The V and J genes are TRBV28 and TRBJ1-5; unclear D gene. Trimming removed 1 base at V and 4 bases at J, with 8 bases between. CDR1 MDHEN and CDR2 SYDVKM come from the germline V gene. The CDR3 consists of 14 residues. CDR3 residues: CASSLSGRNQPQHF. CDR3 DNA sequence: TGTGCCAGCAGTTTATCAGGAAGAAATCAGCCCCAGCATTTT.

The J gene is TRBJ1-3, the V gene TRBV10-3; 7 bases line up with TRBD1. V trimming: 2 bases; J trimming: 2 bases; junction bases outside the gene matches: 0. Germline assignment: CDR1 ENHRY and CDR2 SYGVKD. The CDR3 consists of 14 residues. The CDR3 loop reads CAISEQGAGNTIYF. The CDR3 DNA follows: TGTGCCATCAGTGAGCAGGGGGCTGGAAACACCATATATTTT.

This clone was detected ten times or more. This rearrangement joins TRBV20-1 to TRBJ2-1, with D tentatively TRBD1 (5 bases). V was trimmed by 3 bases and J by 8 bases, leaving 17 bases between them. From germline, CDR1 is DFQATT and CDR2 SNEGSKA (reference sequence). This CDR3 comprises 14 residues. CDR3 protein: CSASDLGAYHEQFF. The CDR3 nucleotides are TGCAGTGCTAGTGACCTTGGGGCGTATCATGAGCAGTTCTTC.

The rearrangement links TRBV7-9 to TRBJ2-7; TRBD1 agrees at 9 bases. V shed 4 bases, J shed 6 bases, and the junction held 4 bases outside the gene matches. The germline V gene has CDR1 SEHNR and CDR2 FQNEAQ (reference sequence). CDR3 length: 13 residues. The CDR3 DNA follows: TGTGCCAGCAGCTGGGGGACAGGGAGCGAGCAGTACTTC. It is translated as CASSWGTGSEQYF. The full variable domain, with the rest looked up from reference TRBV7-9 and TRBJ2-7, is DTGVSQNPRHKITKRGQNVTFRCDPISEHNRLYWYRQTLGQGPEFLTYFQNEAQLEKSRLLSDRFSAERPKGSFSTLEIQRTEQGDSAMYLCASSWGTGSEQYFGPGTRLTVT.

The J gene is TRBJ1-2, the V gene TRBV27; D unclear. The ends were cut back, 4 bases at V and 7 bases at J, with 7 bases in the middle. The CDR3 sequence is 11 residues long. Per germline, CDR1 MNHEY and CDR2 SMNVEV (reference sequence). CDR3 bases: TGTGCCAGCAGTTCCGAGCGTGGCTACACCTTC. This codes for CASSSERGYTF.

CDR3 sequence reads: CASSRDSFPSYEQYF. For the CDR3, the DNA is TGTGCCAGCAGTCGGGACAGCTTCCCTTCCTACGAGCAGTACTTC. The chain recombines TRBV6-5 with TRBJ2-7; 7 bases fit TRBD1. Trimming removed 5 bases from V and 1 base from J; junction bases left unmatched: 8. The CDR3 loop spans 15 amino acids. Germline CDR1 and CDR2: MNHEY and SVGAGI.

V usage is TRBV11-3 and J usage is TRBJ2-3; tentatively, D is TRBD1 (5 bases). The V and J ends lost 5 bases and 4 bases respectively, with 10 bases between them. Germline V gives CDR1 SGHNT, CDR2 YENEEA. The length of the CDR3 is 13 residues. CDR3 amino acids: CASSPTASDTQYF. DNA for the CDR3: TGTGCCAGCAGCCCGACAGCATCAGATACGCAGTATTTT.

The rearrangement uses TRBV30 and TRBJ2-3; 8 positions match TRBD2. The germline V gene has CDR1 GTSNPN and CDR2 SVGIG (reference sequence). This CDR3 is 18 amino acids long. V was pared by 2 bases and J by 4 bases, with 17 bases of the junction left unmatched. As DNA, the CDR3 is TGTGCCTGGAGTATTGGGCGACTAGCGACCCGGGGGTCAGATACGCAGTATTTT. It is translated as CAWSIGRLATRGSDTQYF.

The CDR3 sequence: CATSDPGSNQPQHF. The CDR3 DNA follows: TGTGCCACCAGTGACCCGGGTAGCAATCAGCCCCAGCATTTT. The chain has TRBV24-1 and TRBJ1-5, with D uncertain. V shed 4 bases and J shed 0 bases, with 6 bases lying between them. CDR1 and CDR2 (germline): KGHDR, SFDVKD. The length of the CDR3 is 14 residues.